The 6 T cell receptor beta chains below were found in one sample sequenced in a study of esophageal squamous cell carcinoma under preoperative chemotherapy. TCRdb reprocessed the PCR reads with MiXCR, giving one entry per CDR3 protein. This sample has 10,000 to 15,000 distinct CDR3 sequences, with approximately 54% found just once. The time point is: before preoperative PTX-NDP chemotherapy. Sample collection occurred from a patient given preoperative chemotherapy. Receptor source: a human donor with esophageal squamous cell carcinoma. The donor label of this sample is uncertain.

This clonotype was observed many times. The CDR3 nucleotides are TGTGCCAGCAGCTTAGAGATAGCCTACGAGCAGTACTTC. Amino acids: CASSLEIAYEQYF. The V gene is TRBV7-8, the J gene TRBJ2-7; D gene unclear. The CDR3 extends over 13 amino acids. Per germline, CDR1 SGHVS and CDR2 FQNEAQ. The germline V and J ends were trimmed by 1 base and 2 bases, with 6 bases remaining between them.

This clonotype was recorded a few times. The chain joins TRBV6-5 to TRBJ2-4; D is perhaps TRBD1 (5 bases). Gene TRBJ2-7 matches the end of the DNA better, so the J call may be wrong. CDR3 size: 14 residues. Per the germline V gene, CDR1 is MNHEY and CDR2 is SVGAGI. In DNA form, the CDR3 reads TGTGCCAGCAGTTACAGGGGCCAGTCCTACGAGCAGTACTTC. Amino acids: CASSYRGQSYEQYF.

By frequency in the sample, this clonotype is medium-sized. The chain carries TRBV27 and TRBJ2-1, with TRBD2 matching over 11 bases. The last part of the DNA fits TRBJ2-7 better; the J call may be wrong. In germline, CDR1 is MNHEY, CDR2 SMNVEV (reference sequence). The CDR3 spans 15 residues. CDR3 sequence reads: CASSSGLAGTYEQYF. CDR3 nucleotide sequence: TGTGCCAGCAGTTCCGGACTAGCGGGTACCTACGAGCAGTACTTC.

The chain joins TRBV6-1 to TRBJ2-3; 8 bases align to TRBD2. J lost 5 bases, V lost 6 bases, and 13 bases had no gene match. CDR1 is MNHNS, CDR2 SASEGT, per germline. This CDR3 is built from 16 residues. The CDR3 loop reads CASRAGGAGEEDTQYF. The CDR3, as DNA: TGTGCCAGCAGGGCGGGAGGAGCGGGTGAGGAAGATACGCAGTATTTT.

Of note for this clonotype: One end of the junction is discordant with germline, which a read error may explain. J is TRBJ2-3 and V is TRBV6-1; D is ambiguous. Germline loops: CDR1 MNHNS, CDR2 SASEGT. This CDR3 comprises 14 residues. Here the CDR3 DNA reads TGTGCGAGGAGTGGAGCCCCCGACCCAGAGACGCAGTATTTT. It translates to CARSGAPDPETQYF.

Only a few counts were recorded for this clonotype. V is TRBV6-5 and J is TRBJ2-1; tentatively, D is TRBD1 (6 bases). Between the trimmed V and J ends, which lost 2 bases and 10 bases, there was a span of 12 bases. CDR3 size: 13 residues. The V gene's germline CDR1 is MNHEY and CDR2 SVGAGI. CDR3 region: CASSYRRGYEQFF. The CDR3, as DNA: TGTGCCAGCAGTTACCGCAGGGGCTACGAGCAGTTCTTC.